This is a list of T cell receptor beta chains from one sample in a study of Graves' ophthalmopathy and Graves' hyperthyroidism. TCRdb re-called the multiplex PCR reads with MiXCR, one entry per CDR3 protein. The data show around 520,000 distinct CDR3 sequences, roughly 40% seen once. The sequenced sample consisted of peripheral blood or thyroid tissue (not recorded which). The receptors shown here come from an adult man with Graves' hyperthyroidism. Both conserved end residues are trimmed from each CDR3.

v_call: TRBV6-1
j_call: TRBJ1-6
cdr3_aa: ASSDFRNRGSSYNSPLH

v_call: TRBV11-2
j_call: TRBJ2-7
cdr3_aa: ASSKAGSSYEQY

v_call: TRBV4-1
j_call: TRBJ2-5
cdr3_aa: ASSQGRIQETQY

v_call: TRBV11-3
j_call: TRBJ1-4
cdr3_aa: ASSLVQGYEKLF

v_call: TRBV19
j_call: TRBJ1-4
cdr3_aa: ASMDRVATNEKLF

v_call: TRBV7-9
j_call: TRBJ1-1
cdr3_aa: ASSFDVPGIGTEAF

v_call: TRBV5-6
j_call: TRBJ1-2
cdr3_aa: ASSLIVSRVPLNYGYS

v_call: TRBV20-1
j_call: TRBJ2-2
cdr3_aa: SAMILLEQF

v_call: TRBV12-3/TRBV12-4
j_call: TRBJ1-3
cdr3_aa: ASSFNLGNTIY

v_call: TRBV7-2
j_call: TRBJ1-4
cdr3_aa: ASSGTTGDIATNEKLF

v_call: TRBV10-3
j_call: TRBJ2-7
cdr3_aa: AINSGTDRTGELY

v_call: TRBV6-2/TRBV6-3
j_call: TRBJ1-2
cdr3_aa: ASSYQLYGYT

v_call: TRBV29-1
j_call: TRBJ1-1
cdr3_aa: SVGAGNTEAF

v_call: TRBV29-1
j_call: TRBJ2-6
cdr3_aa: SVDDRDRASGANVLT

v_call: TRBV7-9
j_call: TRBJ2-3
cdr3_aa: ASSLEGSADTQY

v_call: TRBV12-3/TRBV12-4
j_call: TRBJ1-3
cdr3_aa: ASSPHDRRRREDTIY

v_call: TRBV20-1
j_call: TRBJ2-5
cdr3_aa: SAGLAGGPAETQY

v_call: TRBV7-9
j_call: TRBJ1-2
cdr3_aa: ASSLVGDGDYGYT

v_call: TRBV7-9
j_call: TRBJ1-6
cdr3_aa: AGETGPINSPLH

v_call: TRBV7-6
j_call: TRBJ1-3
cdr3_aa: ASSPPRGFHSRNIIY

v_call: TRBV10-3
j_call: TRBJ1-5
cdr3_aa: AISESRDNQPQH

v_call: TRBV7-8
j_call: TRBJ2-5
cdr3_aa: ASSLRGLAGEAGWETQY

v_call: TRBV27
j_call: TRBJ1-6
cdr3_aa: ASSLSVRLYNSPLH

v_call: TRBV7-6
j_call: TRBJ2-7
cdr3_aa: ARSGYYNEQY

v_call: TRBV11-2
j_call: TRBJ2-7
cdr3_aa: ASSPGTSLSYEQY

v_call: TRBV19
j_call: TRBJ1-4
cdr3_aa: ASSLRVSATNEKLF

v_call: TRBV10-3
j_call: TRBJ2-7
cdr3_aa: ASSVGYYEQY

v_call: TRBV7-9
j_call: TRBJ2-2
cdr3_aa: ASSPGQGHTGELF

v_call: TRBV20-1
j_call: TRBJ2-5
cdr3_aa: SARAGGRETQY

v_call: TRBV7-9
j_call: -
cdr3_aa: ASSSSGQGYNEQF

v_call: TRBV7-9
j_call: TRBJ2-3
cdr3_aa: AGSFESDTQY